What follows are 16 T cell receptor beta chains derived from one specimen sequenced in a study of graft-versus-host responses after intestinal transplantation. Antigen specificity for these receptors is unknown. The assay was immunoSEQ multiplex PCR, and TCRdb's table has in-frame clones only and misses some. The data contain about 96,000 clones, around nine tenths of them singletons. The sequences come from unstimulated CD4+ T cells sorted from spleen or lymph node cells, collected before intestinal transplant. These TCRs come from a human donor who received an intestinal transplant.

The chain employs TRBV6-1 and TRBJ1-2; perhaps TRBD1 as D (5 bases). V shed 3 bases and J shed 9 bases, with 11 bases lying between them. The germline CDR1 and CDR2 sequences are MNHNS and SASEGT. The CDR3 has 12 amino acids. The CDR3 DNA is TGTGCCAGCAGTGACACGACAGTGCGCTACACCTTC. It translates to CASSDTTVRYTF.

V and J are TRBV5-1 and TRBJ2-1; 8 bases are a match to TRBD2. The CDR3 is 16 residues long. Germline CDR1 is SGHRS and CDR2 is YFSETQ. With V trimmed by 0 bases and J by 7 bases, 9 bases remained unmatched. CDR3 region: CASSLAGTRRSNEQFF. CDR3 nucleotide sequence: TGCGCCAGCAGCTTGGCCGGGACTAGGAGGTCGAATGAGCAGTTCTTC.

The chain employs TRBV10-3 and TRBJ2-1; tentative D call: TRBD2 (7 bases). The CDR3 loop spans 16 amino acids. Trimming took off 4 bases at V and 1 base at J, with 14 bases between the two ends. The germline CDR1 and CDR2 sequences are ENHRY and SYGVKD. CDR3 protein: CAISGGGGRSYNEQFF. The DNA for the CDR3 is TGTGCCATCAGTGGGGGGGGCGGGCGGTCCTACAATGAGCAGTTCTTC.

CDR3 protein: CASSLVASGANTQYF. In DNA form, the CDR3 reads TGTGCCAGCAGCTTAGTAGCTAGCGGGGCGAATACGCAGTATTTT. The gene calls are TRBV7-2 and TRBJ2-3, with TRBD2 identical over 9 bases. The CDR3 length is 15 residues. Losses at the gene ends were 1 base for V and 7 bases for J; bases not matched to a gene: 6. Germline CDR1 SGHTA, CDR2 FQGNSA.

V gene TRBV15 combines with J gene TRBJ2-7, with TRBD2 matching 10 bases. J lost 5 bases, V lost 3 bases, and 7 bases had no gene match. CDR1 LNHNV and CDR2 YYDKDF come from the germline V gene (reference sequence). The CDR3 length is 15 residues. Written as DNA, the CDR3 is TGTGCCACCAGCAGGTCAGGACTAGCGGTCAACGAGCAGTACTTC. This encodes CATSRSGLAVNEQYF.

The rearrangement joins TRBV9 to TRBJ2-2, with no clear D. Looked up from germline, CDR1 is SGDLS and CDR2 is YYNGEE. The CDR3 runs to 14 residues. Trimming pared 0 bases from V and 14 bases from J, leaving 17 bases between. DNA of the CDR3: TGTGCCAGCAGCGTAGCTACGGTAGGCGACTCCCTGTTTTTT. This gives the protein CASSVATVGDSLFF.

The V call is TRBV19, the J call TRBJ2-3; 12 bases align to TRBD2. This CDR3 is built from 14 residues. The germline V gene encodes CDR1 LNHDA and CDR2 SQIVND (reference sequence). V lost 5 bases and J lost 5; bases outside the gene matches: 2. CDR3 protein: CASSPGLAGDTQYF. The CDR3 coding sequence is TGTGCCAGTAGTCCGGGACTAGCGGGAGATACGCAGTATTTT. Together with reference TRBV19 and TRBJ2-3, the CDR3 gives the full variable domain: DGGITQSPKYLFRKEGQNVTLSCEQNLNHDAMYWYRQDPGQGLRLIYYSQIVNDFQKGDIAEGYSVSREKKESFPLTVTSAQKNPTAFYLCASSPGLAGDTQYFGPGTRLTVL.

On this clone itself: The identical CDR3 is also encoded by other nucleotide sequences in the sample. This chain joins TRBV5-1 and TRBJ2-1, with 7 bases matching TRBD2. J was trimmed by 5 bases and V by 0 bases; bases with no gene match: 5. The CDR3 has 15 residues. In germline, CDR1 is SGHRS, CDR2 YFSETQ. CDR3 sequence: CASSLGASGNNEQFF. Written as DNA, the CDR3 is TGCGCCAGCAGCTTGGGTGCTAGCGGAAACAATGAGCAGTTCTTC.

The gene calls are TRBV6-5 and TRBJ1-6; D is uncertain. V was cut by 10 bases and J by 6 bases, with 19 bases left in between. The CDR3 has 15 amino acids. CDR1 and CDR2 (germline): MNHEY, SVGAGI. DNA for the CDR3: TGTGCCACCAGAGTGACTCCAGGAGGTAATTCACCCCTCCACTTT. Translation: CATRVTPGGNSPLHF.

The CDR3 region is CASSQDRQRWSSYNEQFF. The CDR3 bases are TGCGCCAGCAGCCAAGATCGGCAGCGGTGGAGCTCCTACAATGAGCAGTTCTTC. This rearrangement joins TRBV4-1 to TRBJ2-1, with a tentative D call TRBD2 (5 bases). The CDR3 covers 18 residues. The ends were cut back, 0 bases at V and 0 bases at J, with 15 bases in the middle. Looked up from germline, CDR1 is MGHRA and CDR2 is YSYEKL.

J is TRBJ2-5 and V is TRBV5-1, with D possibly TRBD2 on 6 matching bases. CDR1 is SGHRS and CDR2 is YFSETQ in the germline V gene. Trimming removed 5 bases at V and 4 bases at J, with 18 bases between. The CDR3 is 15 residues long. The CDR3 spells CASRPGPLGGETQYF. The CDR3 region has the DNA TGCGCCAGCAGGCCGGGACCCCTGGGGGGAGAGACCCAGTACTTC.

V is TRBV7-2 and J is TRBJ1-2, with a weak D call TRBD1 (6 bases). Looked up from germline, CDR1 is SGHTA and CDR2 is FQGNSA. V dropped 1 base and J dropped 5 bases, with 14 bases sitting between them. This CDR3 is built from 15 residues. The CDR3 sequence is CASSLGTGSWYGYTF. The CDR3 DNA sequence: TGTGCCAGCAGCTTAGGCACAGGGTCATGGTATGGCTACACCTTC.

The V and J genes are TRBV15 and TRBJ2-3, with a weak D call TRBD2 (6 bases). V was clipped by 1 base and J by 5 bases, with 7 bases between them. CDR1 LNHNV and CDR2 YYDKDF come from the germline V gene (reference sequence). The CDR3 covers 13 residues. CDR3 sequence: CATSRVGRDTQYF. DNA for the CDR3: TGTGCCACCAGCAGAGTCGGGAGAGATACGCAGTATTTT.

The chain uses TRBV7-8 and TRBJ2-3; 9 bases agree with TRBD2. The CDR3 sequence is 18 residues long. Germline V gives CDR1 SGHVS, CDR2 FQNEAQ. J was trimmed by 1 base and V by 6 bases; bases with no gene match: 14. CDR3: CASRVKPGGRVGTDTQYF. For the CDR3, the DNA is TGTGCCAGCAGGGTTAAACCCGGCGGGAGGGTGGGCACAGATACGCAGTATTTT.

The chain carries TRBV19 and TRBJ1-1; D perhaps matches TRBD1 (5 bases). V was shortened by 6 bases and J by 0 bases, with 11 bases between the two germline ends. CDR3 size: 14 residues. Germline V gene lookup returns CDR1 LNHDA and CDR2 SQIVND (reference sequence). Here the CDR3 reads CASSMGGMNTEAFF. The CDR3 DNA sequence: TGTGCCAGTAGCATGGGGGGGATGAACACTGAAGCTTTCTTT.

The chain links TRBV9 to TRBJ2-3; tentatively, D is TRBD1 (5 bases). V shed 3 bases and J shed 0 bases, with 14 bases lying between them. CDR1 and CDR2 from the germline V gene are SGDLS and YYNGEE. The CDR3 consists of 16 residues. The CDR3 DNA reads TGTGCCAGCAGCGCGTCAGGGATACCTAGCACAGATACGCAGTATTTT. Residues: CASSASGIPSTDTQYF.